Below, 21 T cell receptor beta chains from the same sample are listed, as sequenced in a study of blood T cells in healthy people across ages. A J-beta primer mix and a sample-barcoded 5' primer were used in a second PCR of roughly 6 to 12 cycles. TCRdb analysed the 5' RACE reads with MiXCR anew, one entry per CDR3 protein. The profile shows about 1.6 million distinct CDR3 sequences, about 31% of them singletons. The sequenced sample consisted of blood. The receptor source for this set is a woman aged 25 to 45 in good health.

The table lists this clonotype with a few counts. The rearrangement joins TRBV28 to TRBJ2-1, with 7 bases identical to TRBD2. There are 11 residues in the CDR3. Trimming removed 6 bases from V and 13 bases from J; junction bases left unmatched: 6. From germline, CDR1 is MDHEN and CDR2 SYDVKM. CDR3: CASSPAGDQFF. CDR3 nucleotides: TGTGCCAGCAGCCCTGCGGGAGATCAGTTCTTC. Looking up the rest from reference TRBV28 and TRBJ2-1 gives the full variable domain: DVKVTQSSRYLVKRTGEKVFLECVQDMDHENMFWYRQDPGLGLRLIYFSYDVKMKEKGDIPEGYSVSREKKERFSLILESASTNQTSMYLCASSPAGDQFFGPGTRLTVL.

Points on this clonotype: Its ends do not fully match the called genes, so a read error is possible. V and J are TRBV7-2 and TRBJ1-1; D is undetermined. Per germline, CDR1 SGHTA and CDR2 FQGNSA. The CDR3 sequence is 15 residues long. For the CDR3, the DNA is TGTGCCAGCACCGGGAAGGGCGCAGTGAAGACTGAAGCTTTCTTT. This sequence encodes CASTGKGAVKTEAFF. Full variable domain (rest looked up from reference TRBV7-2 and TRBJ1-1): GAGVSQSPSNKVTEKGKDVELRCDPISGHTALYWYRQSLGQGLEFLIYFQGNSAPDKSGLPSDRFSAERTGGSVSTLTIQRTQQEDSAVYLCASTGKGAVKTEAFFGQGTRLTVV.

This clonotype was counted a few times. The V and J genes are TRBV6-5 and TRBJ1-2; possibly TRBD1 for D (6 bases). The CDR3 is 16 residues long. V lost 3 bases, J lost 4 bases, and 18 bases lay in between. Germline values: CDR1 MNHEY, CDR2 SVGAGI. For the CDR3, the DNA is TGTGCCAGCAGTTATAACCCGACGGGGGCCGGCTATGGCTACACCTTC. Translation: CASSYNPTGAGYGYTF.

The table lists this clonotype with a few counts. V usage is TRBV28 and J usage is TRBJ2-7, with 7 bases aligning to TRBD2. In germline, CDR1 is MDHEN, CDR2 SYDVKM. The CDR3 sequence is 16 residues long. The J segment lost 0 bases and the V segment lost 3 bases, leaving 8 bases of the junction unmatched. CDR3 nucleotides: TGTGCCAGCAGTTTGCGGCTAGCGGCCCGCTCCTACGAGCAGTACTTC. Its protein product is CASSLRLAARSYEQYF.

This rearrangement joins TRBV7-2 to TRBJ2-2; D gene uncertain. V was pared by 6 bases and J by 7 bases, with 9 bases between. This CDR3 region has 12 residues. CDR1 is SGHTA, CDR2 FQGNSA, per germline. The CDR3 protein is CASRPNLGELFF. As DNA, the CDR3 is TGTGCCAGCAGGCCGAACCTCGGGGAGCTGTTTTTT. Together with reference TRBV7-2 and TRBJ2-2, the CDR3 gives the full variable domain: GAGVSQSPSNKVTEKGKDVELRCDPISGHTALYWYRQSLGQGLEFLIYFQGNSAPDKSGLPSDRFSAERTGGSVSTLTIQRTQQEDSAVYLCASRPNLGELFFGEGSRLTVL.

Points on this clonotype: A read error may account for a junction end that differs from germline. V is TRBV12-3 or TRBV12-4 and J is TRBJ2-3; 9 nucleotides line up with TRBD1. The CDR3 is 17 amino acids. The CDR3 nucleotides read TGTGCCAGCAGTTTAGGACCGGGGGACAGGGTCGTAGATACGCGGTATTTT. Translating it yields CASSLGPGDRVVDTRYF.

This clonotype was counted a few times. V gene TRBV11-2 combines with J gene TRBJ2-1; tentative D call: TRBD2 (6 bases). Germline CDR1 and CDR2: SGHAT and FQNNGV. The CDR3 is 14 residues long. Deletions cut 5 bases from V and 3 bases from J, with 11 bases between. CDR3 DNA sequence: TGTGCCAGCAGCCCCGGACTACTCTACAATGAGCAGTTCTTC. Its protein is CASSPGLLYNEQFF. Together with reference TRBV11-2 and TRBJ2-1, the CDR3 gives the full variable domain: EAGVAQSPRYKIIEKRQSVAFWCNPISGHATLYWYQQILGQGPKLLIQFQNNGVVDDSQLPKDRFSAERLKGVDSTLKIQPAKLEDSAVYLCASSPGLLYNEQFFGPGTRLTVL.

This clonotype was detected a few times. The chain joins TRBV3-1 to TRBJ2-3; D perhaps matches TRBD2 (6 bases). This CDR3 region has 15 residues. The V end was cut by 7 bases, the J end by 2 bases, with 16 bases between. Germline V gives CDR1 LGHDT, CDR2 YNNKEL (reference sequence). As DNA, the CDR3 is TGTGCCAGCAAGGAGGGGACTCGTTCCACAGATACGCAGTATTTT. This encodes CASKEGTRSTDTQYF.

J is TRBJ1-5 and V is TRBV2; 8 bases fit TRBD1. Per germline, CDR1 SNHLY and CDR2 FYNNEI. Germline trimming cut 0 bases from V and 7 bases from J; bases unmatched to any gene: 5. There are 15 residues in the CDR3. The CDR3 here is CASSEAGQGYQPQHF. For the CDR3, the DNA is TGTGCCAGCAGTGAAGCTGGACAGGGTTACCAGCCCCAGCATTTT.

This clonotype has more than one count but fewer than ten. The chain employs TRBV5-1 and TRBJ2-7, with unresolved D. The V gene's germline CDR1 is SGHRS and CDR2 YFSETQ. Trimming stripped 1 base from V and 3 bases from J, with 8 bases between. The CDR3 length is 13 residues. CDR3 nucleotide sequence: TGCGCCAGCAGCTTGTCCTCTAACTACGAGCAGTACTTC. Translated: CASSLSSNYEQYF.

This chain uses TRBV5-1 with TRBJ2-3, with 7 bases aligning to TRBD2. Per the germline V gene, CDR1 is SGHRS and CDR2 is YFSETQ. J was trimmed by 1 base and V by 7 bases; bases with no gene match: 3. The CDR3 spans 13 residues. The DNA of the CDR3 is TGCGCCAGCCGGGACTACCGCACAGATACGCAGTATTTT. Protein: CASRDYRTDTQYF.

The genes are TRBV9 and TRBJ2-7; 7 nucleotides align to TRBD1. Trimming at V came to 2 bases and at J to 5 bases, leaving 10 bases not matched to a gene. Germline V lookup: CDR1 SGDLS, CDR2 YYNGEE. CDR3 length: 15 amino acids. The CDR3 nucleotides read TGTGCCAGCAGCGTCCAATCGACAGGGACCCACGAGCAGTACTTC. Its protein product is CASSVQSTGTHEQYF.

The chain joins TRBV2 to TRBJ2-2; TRBD1 aligns across 8 bases. CDR3 size: 12 residues. In germline, CDR1 is SNHLY, CDR2 FYNNEI. V lost 5 bases and J lost 9; bases outside the gene matches: 2. The CDR3 sequence: CASSWTGWELFF. For the CDR3, the DNA is TGTGCCAGCAGTTGGACAGGGTGGGAGCTGTTTTTT.

This chain links TRBV20-1 with TRBJ2-3, with D maybe TRBD2 (5 bases). This CDR3 comprises 13 residues. Trimming removed 7 bases from V and 5 bases from J, with 16 bases in between. CDR1 and CDR2 (germline): DFQATT, SNEGSKA (reference sequence). CDR3 bases: TGCAGTGTCTCGTCGGAGGTGGAAGATACGCAGTATTTT. Its protein is CSVSSEVEDTQYF.

This clonotype came up a few times. The rearrangement joins TRBV2 to TRBJ2-1; 8 bases line up with TRBD1. The germline V gene has CDR1 SNHLY and CDR2 FYNNEI. The CDR3 has 15 amino acids. With 8 bases clipped from V and 10 bases from J, the junction kept 16 bases outside the gene matches. In DNA form, the CDR3 reads TGTGCCAGCTACACGGACAGGGCCATGGGTAGGGAGCAGTTCTTC. Protein: CASYTDRAMGREQFF.

This clonotype has a handful of counts. V is TRBV6-1 and J is TRBJ1-5; 8 bases are a match to TRBD1. CDR1 is MNHNS, CDR2 SASEGT, per germline. CDR3 length equals 13 residues. V lost 10 bases to trimming and J lost 5 bases; unmatched junction nucleotides: 7. The chain's CDR3 is CATGQGGYQPQHF. CDR3 nucleotide sequence: TGTGCCACCGGACAGGGTGGTTATCAGCCCCAGCATTTT.

This chain connects TRBV7-3 to TRBJ2-3; 7 bases line up with TRBD2. Germline CDR1 is SGHTA and CDR2 is FQGTGA. The CDR3 extends over 16 amino acids. The junction had 10 bases not matched to a gene; V was cut back by 5 bases and J by 2 bases. This CDR3 reads CASSTYSGWVTDTQYF. The CDR3 DNA follows: TGTGCCAGCAGCACTTATAGCGGGTGGGTCACAGATACGCAGTATTTT. Looking up the rest from reference TRBV7-3 and TRBJ2-3 gives the full variable domain: GAGVSQTPSNKVTEKGKYVELRCDPISGHTALYWYRQSLGQGPEFLIYFQGTGAADDSGLPNDRFFAVRPEGSVSTLKIQRTERGDSAVYLCASSTYSGWVTDTQYFGPGTRLTVL.

Many counts were recorded for this clonotype. The J gene is TRBJ2-5, the V gene TRBV20-1; D is perhaps TRBD1 (6 bases). Deletions cut 5 bases from V and 4 bases from J, with 20 bases between. The CDR3 is 15 amino acids. From germline, CDR1 is DFQATT and CDR2 SNEGSKA (reference sequence). The CDR3 coding sequence is TGCAGTGCTTTTCCGCTGGGACACACCGGAGAGACCCAGTACTTC. This gives the protein CSAFPLGHTGETQYF.

This chain uses TRBV10-3 with TRBJ2-2; D possibly matches TRBD1 or TRBD2 (5 bases each). V was cut by 6 bases and J by 1 base, with 9 bases left in between. Germline-derived CDR1 and CDR2 are ENHRY and SYGVKD. The CDR3 runs 14 residues. CDR3 loop: CAISPGRNTGELFF. The CDR3 nucleotides read TGTGCCATCAGCCCGGGACGGAACACCGGGGAGCTGTTTTTT.

The chain recombines TRBV7-2 with TRBJ2-3, with TRBD2 as a possible D gene (6 bases). CDR3 length equals 15 residues. The V end lost 4 bases, the J end lost 1 base, and 12 bases lay between the germline ends. CDR1 is SGHTA, CDR2 FQGNSA, per germline. The CDR3 nucleotides read TGTGCCAGCAGCTCCGGACTATTCGGCACAGATACGCAGTATTTT. Translation: CASSSGLFGTDTQYF.

CDR3 nucleotide sequence: TGTGCCAGCAGCTTGCGTGCTCGGCGACCCAGCAATCAGCCCCAGCATTTT. As protein: CASSLRARRPSNQPQHF. This chain joins TRBV5-5 and TRBJ1-5; D gene unclear. The germline V gene has CDR1 SGHKS and CDR2 YYEKEE (reference sequence). The CDR3 spans 17 residues. V lost 1 base and J lost 1, with 15 bases in between.